The clone carrying this TCR beta chain was counted once. As yet, its antigen is unknown. This entry is derived from a study of blood T cells in healthy people across ages. For the study at large: Through template switching, about one barcoded beta molecule was captured per two T cells, as measured in model experiments.

In germline, CDR1 is DFQATT, CDR2 SNEGSKA (reference sequence). The CDR3 has 13 residues. V was trimmed by 6 bases and J by 4 bases, leaving 14 bases between them. Study-level results: Comparison with aged donors showed that long-lived donors had more naive CD4+ cells and higher diversity. CMV status of donors was not determined, possibly confounding expanded clonotype changes.

Through a sample-barcoded 5' primer and a J-beta primer mix, a second PCR was run for roughly 6 to 11 cycles. TCRdb fed the 5' RACE reads into MiXCR, producing one record per CDR3 protein. The sample holds 1.5 million to 2 million distinct CDR3 sequences, about 31% seen once. Per individual sample, total RNA of at least 6 micrograms was extracted. The genes are TRBV20-1 and TRBJ2-3, with a weak D call TRBD2 (7 bases). The clonotype comes from a woman aged 25 to 39 in good health. The sequenced sample was blood. CDR3 nucleotides: TGCAGTGCAAAGACGGGGGGCGCAGATACGCAGTATTTT. This codes for CSAKTGGADTQYF.